Following are 27 T cell receptor beta chains from one sample sequenced in a study of low-dose radiotherapy and immunotherapy resistance in tumors. Specified time point: after trial treatment. Treatment indicated: LDRT plus nivolumab, ipilimumab, low-dose cyclophosphamide and aspirin (RACIN trial). Alpha- and beta-chain coverage of first-strand cDNA came from TRAV- and TRBV-specific primers. TCRs were put through 20 PCR cycles of amplification with Phusion. A constant-region primer and the V-primer adapter served as the primer pair. TCRdb reanalysed the reads using MiXCR and keeps one entry per CDR3 protein. Here the sample spans about 84,000 distinct CDR3 sequences, roughly 17% being singletons. The sample was PBMCs, taken after low-dose radiotherapy plus immunotherapy. The receptors originated from a male donor with prostate cancer.

This clonotype was seen ten or more times. The chain couples TRBV7-2 to TRBJ2-5; D is ambiguous. The V and J ends lost 5 bases and 5 bases respectively, with 12 bases between them. Germline assignment: CDR1 SGHTA and CDR2 FQGNSA. The CDR3 runs to 13 residues. The CDR3 DNA reads TGTGCCAGCAGCGAGGTACCGCCCGAGACCCAGTACTTC. The encoded protein is CASSEVPPETQYF.

This clonotype was detected many times. V usage is TRBV5-5 and J usage is TRBJ1-1, with D possibly being TRBD1 (6 bases). The CDR3 spans 14 residues. The V gene's germline CDR1 is SGHKS and CDR2 YYEKEE (reference sequence). Trimming shortened V by 4 bases and J by 1 base, and 11 bases separated the two germline ends. Here the CDR3 reads CASSHMTGNTEAFF. As DNA, the CDR3 is TGTGCCAGCAGCCATATGACAGGGAACACTGAAGCTTTCTTT.

This clonotype was counted many times. At one end, the junction sequence differs from germline, possibly due to a read error. The chain couples TRBV28 to TRBJ1-1; maybe TRBD1 (6 bases). The germline V gene encodes CDR1 MDHEN and CDR2 SYDVKM. The CDR3 is 11 amino acids. CDR3 region: CASSLQGQGVF. The CDR3 DNA sequence: TGTGCCAGCAGTTTACAGGGACAAGGGGTCTTT.

This clonotype showed up many times. CDR3 residues: CAISESELDEQFF. The CDR3 nucleotides read TGTGCCATCAGTGAGTCGGAACTTGATGAGCAGTTCTTC. The chain uses TRBV10-3 and TRBJ2-1, with unresolved D. Per the germline V gene, CDR1 is ENHRY and CDR2 is SYGVKD. The V end was cut by 0 bases, the J end by 8 bases, with 8 bases between. The CDR3 loop spans 13 amino acids.

This clonotype was counted at least ten times. CDR3: CASSENGREAFF. CDR3 sequence (DNA): TGTGCCAGCAGTGAAAACGGGCGGGAAGCTTTCTTT. The V gene is TRBV2, the J gene TRBJ1-1; unclear D gene. This CDR3 region has 12 residues. The germline V gene encodes CDR1 SNHLY and CDR2 FYNNEI. Deletions cut 2 bases from V and 8 bases from J, with 9 bases between.

This clonotype appeared many times. The CDR3, as DNA: TGTGCCAGCTACCGAAATTTAAATGGCTACACCTTC. It is translated as CASYRNLNGYTF. The chain couples TRBV6-1 to TRBJ1-2; no reliable D call. From germline, CDR1 is MNHNS and CDR2 SASEGT. V was cut by 8 bases and J by 6 bases, with 13 bases left in between. This CDR3 contains 12 residues.

The rearrangement uses TRBV5-3 and TRBJ2-7, with D possibly TRBD1 on 6 matching bases. TRBV5-3 is an open reading frame, and its role is uncertain. The CDR3 sequence is 14 residues long. Deletions cut 8 bases from V and 3 bases from J, with 18 bases between. DNA of the CDR3: TGTGCCAGCAGCCCACAGACAGGTAACTACGAGCAGTACTTC. Translation: CASSPQTGNYEQYF.

This clonotype was detected many times. This chain joins TRBV18 and TRBJ2-7; a weak D match, TRBD1 (6 bases). The CDR3 has 17 amino acids. V was trimmed by 1 base and J by 0 bases, leaving 16 bases between them. Germline V lookup: CDR1 KGHSH, CDR2 LQKENI. The DNA of the CDR3 is TGTGCCAGCTCACCACAAGGACAGAAAATCTCCTCCTACGAGCAGTACTTC. As protein: CASSPQGQKISSYEQYF.

About this clonotype itself: This may arise from a read error, as a much more abundant clone is one base away. The chain uses TRBV19 and TRBJ1-1; TRBD1 matches 7 bases. The germline gives CDR1 LNHDA, CDR2 SQIVND (reference sequence). The CDR3 length is 13 residues. CDR3 protein: CAGSDRADTEAFF. The CDR3 nucleotides are TGTGCCGGTAGCGACAGGGCGGACACTGAAGCTTTCTTT.

At least ten counts were recorded for this clonotype. The J gene is TRBJ2-7, the V gene TRBV6-5, with 8 positions matching TRBD2. Germline V gene lookup returns CDR1 MNHEY and CDR2 SVGAGI. The CDR3 is 14 amino acids. J gave up 4 bases and V 0 bases, and 2 bases lay outside the gene matches. CDR3 in amino acids: CASSYSAGVYEQYF. CDR3 coding DNA: TGTGCCAGCAGTTACTCAGCGGGAGTGTACGAGCAGTACTTC.

This clonotype was recorded many times. This sequence joins TRBV20-1 and TRBJ2-1; D is possibly TRBD2 (5 bases). This CDR3 is 16 amino acids long. Germline V gene sequence: CDR1 DFQATT, CDR2 SNEGSKA (reference sequence). V was trimmed by 2 bases and J by 0 bases, leaving 14 bases between them. As DNA, the CDR3 is TGCAGTGCTAGAAGAAGGCGGGCCCTCTCCTACAATGAGCAGTTCTTC. Its protein product is CSARRRRALSYNEQFF.

This clonotype was detected many times. V gene TRBV5-1 combines with J gene TRBJ2-7, with 10 bases lining up with TRBD2. V lost 0 bases, J lost 4 bases, and 4 bases stayed unmatched. The CDR3 has 15 amino acids. Germline V gene lookup returns CDR1 SGHRS and CDR2 YFSETQ. The chain's CDR3 is CASSLASGSIYEQYF. The CDR3 nucleotides are TGCGCCAGCAGCTTGGCTAGCGGGAGTATATACGAGCAGTACTTC.

The V gene is TRBV6-2 or TRBV6-3, the J gene TRBJ2-3; a weak D match, TRBD1 (6 bases). Deletions cut 9 bases from V and 1 base from J, with 20 bases between. Germline V gene lookup returns CDR1 MNHEY and CDR2 SVGEGT. This CDR3 comprises 16 residues. The CDR3 reads CASPPDRPLRTDTQYF. CDR3 nucleotides: TGTGCCAGTCCCCCGGACAGACCCCTACGCACAGATACGCAGTATTTT.

This clonotype was counted ten times or more. This rearrangement joins TRBV5-6 to TRBJ1-6; tentatively, D is TRBD1 (6 bases). The V and J ends lost 1 base and 7 bases respectively, with 12 bases between them. From germline, CDR1 is SGHDT and CDR2 YYEEEE. This CDR3 region has 15 residues. The chain's CDR3 is CASSLSPGENSPLHF. CDR3 coding DNA: TGTGCCAGCAGCTTGTCGCCAGGGGAAAATTCACCCCTCCACTTT. Full variable domain (rest looked up from reference TRBV5-6 and TRBJ1-6): DAGVTQSPTHLIKTRGQQVTLRCSPKSGHDTVSWYQQALGQGPQFIFQYYEEEERQRGNFPDRFSGHQFPNYSSELNVNALLLGDSALYLCASSLSPGENSPLHFGNGTRLTVT.

This sequence joins TRBV5-5 and TRBJ2-7, with TRBD2 as a possible D gene (6 bases). Germline assignment: CDR1 SGHKS and CDR2 YYEKEE (reference sequence). Trimming cost V 4 bases and J 0 bases, with 14 bases left between them. The CDR3 contains 15 residues. The CDR3 is CASSPTAGTSYEQYF. The CDR3 DNA reads TGTGCCAGCAGCCCGACGGCGGGGACCTCCTACGAGCAGTACTTC.

This clonotype was detected many times. The genes are TRBV4-3 and TRBJ2-1; 12 positions match TRBD1. CDR3 size: 16 residues. In germline, CDR1 is LGHNA, CDR2 YSLEER. Trimming cost V 6 bases and J 4 bases; bases outside gene matches: 7. The CDR3 sequence is CASSSGQGASYNEQFF. The DNA for the CDR3 is TGCGCCAGCAGTTCGGGACAGGGGGCATCATACAATGAGCAGTTCTTC.

This clonotype was seen ten or more times. This sequence joins TRBV25-1 and TRBJ2-2; perhaps TRBD2 as D (5 bases). CDR3 length: 14 residues. Germline loops: CDR1 MGHDK, CDR2 SYGVNS. V dropped 5 bases and J dropped 4 bases, with 11 bases sitting between them. The CDR3 region is CASSFGGSTGELFF. The CDR3, as DNA: TGTGCCAGCAGTTTTGGAGGTTCCACCGGGGAGCTGTTTTTT.

This clonotype showed up many times. This chain links TRBV6-5 with TRBJ1-1; no clear D. The CDR3 has 13 residues. Germline V lookup: CDR1 MNHEY, CDR2 SVGAGI. V lost 6 bases and J 5 bases, leaving 13 bases between the germline ends. In DNA form, the CDR3 reads TGTGCCAGCAGAGCGAGGGTTAGGACTGAAGCTTTCTTT. This codes for CASRARVRTEAFF.

This clonotype was counted ten times or more. The rearrangement uses TRBV27 and TRBJ1-5, with no clear D. This CDR3 spans 12 amino acids. The ends were cut back, 8 bases at V and 3 bases at J, with 8 bases in the middle. Looked up from germline, CDR1 is MNHEY and CDR2 is SMNVEV (reference sequence). CDR3 DNA sequence: TGTGCCAGCGGACGGTACAATCAGCCCCAGCATTTT. It specifies CASGRYNQPQHF.

A word on this clonotype: This sequence is one base from a far larger clone and is likely a read error. This chain joins TRBV4-3 and TRBJ1-5, with D possibly TRBD1 on 6 matching bases. V was clipped by 6 bases and J by 5 bases, with 17 bases between them. CDR3 length equals 15 residues. Germline CDR1 LGHNA, CDR2 YSLEER. CDR3 protein: CASRGALRSDQPQHF. The CDR3 DNA follows: TGCGCCAGCAGGGGGGCTCTACGTTCAGATCAGCCCCAGCATTTT.

This clonotype was observed at least ten times. This chain uses TRBV21-1 with TRBJ2-6; the D call TRBD1 from the table was never checked on the DNA. TRBV21-1 is an annotated pseudogene. The CDR3 covers 20 residues. The DNA for the CDR3 is TGTGCCAGCATCTCAACCTTGGACAGAGGGGTCCCCTCTGGGGCCAACGTCCTGACTTTC. Its translation is CASISTLDRGVPSGANVLTF.

The sample holds many counts of this clonotype. V usage is TRBV4-2 and J usage is TRBJ2-7; D call uncertain. This CDR3 region has 15 residues. Deletions cut 0 bases from V and 0 bases from J, with 9 bases between. CDR1 is LGHNA and CDR2 is YNFKEQ in the germline V gene. The CDR3 coding sequence is TGTGCCAGCAGCCAAGATCAACAATACTCCTACGAGCAGTACTTC. It codes for CASSQDQQYSYEQYF.

This clonotype was seen many times. V gene TRBV27 combines with J gene TRBJ2-3; 12 bases are shared with TRBD2. J was trimmed by 7 bases and V by 3 bases; bases with no gene match: 11. Looked up from germline, CDR1 is MNHEY and CDR2 is SMNVEV (reference sequence). The CDR3 runs to 17 residues. The CDR3 DNA reads TGTGCCAGCAGTTTCGGCGGACTAGCGGGGAGAGGGAATACGCAGTATTTT. This codes for CASSFGGLAGRGNTQYF.

This clonotype was recorded many times. The rearrangement joins TRBV2 to TRBJ2-2, with D possibly TRBD2 on 5 matching bases. Germline-derived CDR1 and CDR2 are SNHLY and FYNNEI. The CDR3 totals 14 residues. V was pared by 1 base and J by 3 bases, with 6 bases between. The CDR3 bases are TGTGCCAGCAGTGAAGGGCGGGACACCGGGGAGCTGTTTTTT. It specifies CASSEGRDTGELFF.

This clonotype was found many times. The rearrangement uses TRBV6-2 or TRBV6-3 and TRBJ2-1; 9 positions agree with TRBD1. V gave up 5 bases and J gave up 6 bases; unmatched junction bases: 11. This CDR3 region has 16 residues. Germline CDR1 reads MNHEY; CDR2 reads SVGEGT. In DNA form, the CDR3 reads TGTGCCAGCAGTGCGTCGGGACAGGGTAGATTCAATGAGCAGTTCTTC. Residues: CASSASGQGRFNEQFF.

In this sample, this clonotype turned up a few times. The chain combines TRBV10-3 with TRBJ2-7; 9 nucleotides agree with TRBD1. With V trimmed by 10 bases and J by 5 bases, 12 bases remained unmatched. CDR3 size: 14 residues. CDR1 and CDR2 from the germline V gene are ENHRY and SYGVKD. The CDR3 sequence is CANSPGQGNHEQYF. CDR3 DNA sequence: TGTGCCAACTCTCCGGGACAGGGAAACCACGAGCAGTACTTC.

This clonotype was observed at least ten times. This rearrangement joins TRBV28 to TRBJ1-4; possibly TRBD1 for D (5 bases). Germline V lookup: CDR1 MDHEN, CDR2 SYDVKM. This CDR3 has 15 residues. Deletions cut 4 bases from V and 3 bases from J, with 12 bases between. DNA for the CDR3: TGTGCCAGCAGTTCCTCGTGGGACCCTAATGAAAAACTGTTTTTT. Translated: CASSSSWDPNEKLFF.